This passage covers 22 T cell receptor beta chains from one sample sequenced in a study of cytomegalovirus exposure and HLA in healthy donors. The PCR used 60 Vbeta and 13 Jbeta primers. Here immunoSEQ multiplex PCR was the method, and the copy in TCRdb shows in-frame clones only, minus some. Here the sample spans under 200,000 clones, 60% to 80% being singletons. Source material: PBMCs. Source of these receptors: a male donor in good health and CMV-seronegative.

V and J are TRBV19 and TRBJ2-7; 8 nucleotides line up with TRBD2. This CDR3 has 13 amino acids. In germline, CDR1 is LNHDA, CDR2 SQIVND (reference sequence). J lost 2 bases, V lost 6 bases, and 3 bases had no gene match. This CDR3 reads CASRFSGTYEQYF. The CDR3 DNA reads TGTGCCAGTAGGTTTAGCGGGACCTACGAGCAGTACTTC. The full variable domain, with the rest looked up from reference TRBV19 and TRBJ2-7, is DGGITQSPKYLFRKEGQNVTLSCEQNLNHDAMYWYRQDPGQGLRLIYYSQIVNDFQKGDIAEGYSVSREKKESFPLTVTSAQKNPTAFYLCASRFSGTYEQYFGPGTRLTVT.

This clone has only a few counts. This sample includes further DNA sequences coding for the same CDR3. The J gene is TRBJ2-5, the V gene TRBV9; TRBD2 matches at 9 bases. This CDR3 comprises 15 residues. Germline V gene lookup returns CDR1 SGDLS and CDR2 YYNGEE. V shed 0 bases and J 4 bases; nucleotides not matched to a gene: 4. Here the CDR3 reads CASSVVGGGAETQYF. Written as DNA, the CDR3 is TGTGCCAGCAGCGTAGTGGGCGGGGGGGCAGAGACCCAGTACTTC.

The CDR3 loop is CASSEAVRGIYGYTF. The CDR3 coding sequence is TGTGCCAGCAGTGAAGCGGTTCGTGGCATTTATGGCTACACCTTC. The rearrangement joins TRBV6-1 to TRBJ1-2, with D hard to call. The germline V gene has CDR1 MNHNS and CDR2 SASEGT. V lost 0 bases, J lost 5 bases, and 13 bases lay in between. The CDR3 contains 15 residues.

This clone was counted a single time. The CDR3 DNA sequence: TGTGCCAGCAGCCCATTAGCGGGGGTGAACACCGGGGAGCTGTTTTTT. Encoded protein: CASSPLAGVNTGELFF. This chain links TRBV9 with TRBJ2-2, with 9 bases identical to TRBD2. J gave up 1 base and V 4 bases, and 5 bases lay outside the gene matches. Germline V gene data show CDR1 as SGDLS and CDR2 as YYNGEE. The CDR3 extends over 16 amino acids.

The CDR3 DNA is TGTGCCAGCAGCTTCGGACAGGGATTGACCCAACAGTATTTT. Its protein is CASSFGQGLTQQYF. V usage is TRBV7-9 and J usage is TRBJ2-3, with TRBD1 matching over 8 bases. V lost 3 bases, J lost 12 bases, and 11 bases stayed unmatched. The CDR3 extends over 14 amino acids. Germline-derived CDR1 and CDR2 are SEHNR and FQNEAQ (reference sequence).

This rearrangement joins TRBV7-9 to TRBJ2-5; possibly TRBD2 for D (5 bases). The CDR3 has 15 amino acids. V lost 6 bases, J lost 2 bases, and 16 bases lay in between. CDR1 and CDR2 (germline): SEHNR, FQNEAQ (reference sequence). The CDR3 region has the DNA TGTGCCAGCAGTACTAGGACGTACGGACAAGAGACCCAGTACTTC. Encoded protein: CASSTRTYGQETQYF.

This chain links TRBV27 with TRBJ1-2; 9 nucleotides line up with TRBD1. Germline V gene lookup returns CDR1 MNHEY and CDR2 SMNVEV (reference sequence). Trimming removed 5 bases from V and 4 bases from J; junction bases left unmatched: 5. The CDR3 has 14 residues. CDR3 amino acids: CASSPVDRGYGYTF. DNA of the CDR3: TGTGCCAGCAGTCCCGTGGACAGGGGCTATGGCTACACCTTC.

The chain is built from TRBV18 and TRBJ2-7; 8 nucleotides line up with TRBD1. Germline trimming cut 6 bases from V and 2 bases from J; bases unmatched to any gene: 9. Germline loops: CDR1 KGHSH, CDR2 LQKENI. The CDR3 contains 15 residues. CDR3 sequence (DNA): TGTGCCAGCTCGCTACGACAGGGGAATCCCTACGAGCAGTACTTC. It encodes CASSLRQGNPYEQYF.

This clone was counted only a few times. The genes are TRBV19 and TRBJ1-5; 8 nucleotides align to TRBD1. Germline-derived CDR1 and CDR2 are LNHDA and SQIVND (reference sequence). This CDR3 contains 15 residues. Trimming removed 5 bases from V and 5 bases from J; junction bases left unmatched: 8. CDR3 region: CASSYTTGDDQPQHF. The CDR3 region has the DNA TGTGCCAGTAGTTACACGACAGGGGATGATCAGCCCCAGCATTTT.

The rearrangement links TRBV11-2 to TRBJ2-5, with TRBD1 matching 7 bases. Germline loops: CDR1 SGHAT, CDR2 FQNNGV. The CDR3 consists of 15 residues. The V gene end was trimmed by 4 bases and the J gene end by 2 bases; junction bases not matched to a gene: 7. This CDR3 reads CASSSGTDLQETQYF. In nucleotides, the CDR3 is TGTGCCAGCAGCTCAGGGACAGACCTTCAAGAGACCCAGTACTTC.

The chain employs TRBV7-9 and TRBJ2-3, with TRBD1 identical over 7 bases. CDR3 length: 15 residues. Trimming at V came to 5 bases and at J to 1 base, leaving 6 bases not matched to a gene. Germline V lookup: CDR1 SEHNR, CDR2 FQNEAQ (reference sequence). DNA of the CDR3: TGTGCCAGCAGCCCTAGGGGGCCCGGCACAGATACGCAGTATTTT. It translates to CASSPRGPGTDTQYF.

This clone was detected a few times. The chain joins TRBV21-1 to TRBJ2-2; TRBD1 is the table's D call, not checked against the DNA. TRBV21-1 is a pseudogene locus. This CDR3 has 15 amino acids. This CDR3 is CASSKPNRRTGELFF. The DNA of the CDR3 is TGTGCCAGCAGCAAACCCAACAGAAGGACCGGGGAGCTGTTTTTT.

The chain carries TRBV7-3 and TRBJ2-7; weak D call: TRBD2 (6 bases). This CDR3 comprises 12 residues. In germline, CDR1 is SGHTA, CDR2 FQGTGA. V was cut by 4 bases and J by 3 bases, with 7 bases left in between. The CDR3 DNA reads TGTGCCAGCAGCTACGGGGGCTACGAGCAGTACTTC. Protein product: CASSYGGYEQYF. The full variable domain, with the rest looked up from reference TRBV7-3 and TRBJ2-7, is GAGVSQTPSNKVTEKGKYVELRCDPISGHTALYWYRQSLGQGPEFLIYFQGTGAADDSGLPNDRFFAVRPEGSVSTLKIQRTERGDSAVYLCASSYGGYEQYFGPGTRLTVT.

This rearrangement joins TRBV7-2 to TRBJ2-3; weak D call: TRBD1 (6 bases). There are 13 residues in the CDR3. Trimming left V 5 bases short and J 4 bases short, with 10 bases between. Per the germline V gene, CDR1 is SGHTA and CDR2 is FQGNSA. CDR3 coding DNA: TGTGCCAGCAGCCCCGCAGGGGCAGATACGCAGTATTTT. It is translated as CASSPAGADTQYF.

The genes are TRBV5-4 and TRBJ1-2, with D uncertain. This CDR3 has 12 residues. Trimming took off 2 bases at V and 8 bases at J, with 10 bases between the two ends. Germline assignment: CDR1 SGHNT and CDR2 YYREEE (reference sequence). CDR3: CASSFPRFGYTF. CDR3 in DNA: TGTGCCAGCAGCTTTCCTCGGTTCGGCTACACCTTC.

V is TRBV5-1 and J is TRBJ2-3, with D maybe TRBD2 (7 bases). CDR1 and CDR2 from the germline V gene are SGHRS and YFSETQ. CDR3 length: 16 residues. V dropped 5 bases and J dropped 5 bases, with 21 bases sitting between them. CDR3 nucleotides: TGCGCCAGCAGTCCCGGGCAGGGGAGGGTTATAGATACGCAGTATTTT. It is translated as CASSPGQGRVIDTQYF.

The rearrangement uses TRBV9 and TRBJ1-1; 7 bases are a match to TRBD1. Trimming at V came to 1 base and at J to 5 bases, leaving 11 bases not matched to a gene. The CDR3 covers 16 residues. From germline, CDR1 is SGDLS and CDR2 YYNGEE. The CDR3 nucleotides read TGTGCCAGCAGCGTAATCGGTAAGGGGGCGATAACTGAAGCTTTCTTT. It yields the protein CASSVIGKGAITEAFF.

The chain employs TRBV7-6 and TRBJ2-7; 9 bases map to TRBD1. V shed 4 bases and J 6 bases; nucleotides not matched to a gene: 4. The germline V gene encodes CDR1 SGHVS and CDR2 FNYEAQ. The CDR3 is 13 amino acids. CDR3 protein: CASSYGQGSEQYF. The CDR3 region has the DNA TGTGCCAGCAGCTACGGACAGGGGAGCGAGCAGTACTTC.

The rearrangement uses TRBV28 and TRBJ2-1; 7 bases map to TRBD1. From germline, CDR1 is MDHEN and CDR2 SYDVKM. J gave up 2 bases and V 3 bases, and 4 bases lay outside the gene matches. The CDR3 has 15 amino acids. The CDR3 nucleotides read TGTGCCAGCAGTTTTGACAGGGACGCCTACAATGAGCAGTTCTTC. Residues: CASSFDRDAYNEQFF. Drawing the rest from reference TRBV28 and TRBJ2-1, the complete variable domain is DVKVTQSSRYLVKRTGEKVFLECVQDMDHENMFWYRQDPGLGLRLIYFSYDVKMKEKGDIPEGYSVSREKKERFSLILESASTNQTSMYLCASSFDRDAYNEQFFGPGTRLTVL.

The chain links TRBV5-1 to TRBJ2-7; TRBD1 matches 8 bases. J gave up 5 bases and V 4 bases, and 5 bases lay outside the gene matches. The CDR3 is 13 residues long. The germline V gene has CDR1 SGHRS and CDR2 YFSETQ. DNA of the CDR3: TGCGCCAGCAGCACGGACAGGGTGCACGAGCAGTACTTC. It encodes CASSTDRVHEQYF.

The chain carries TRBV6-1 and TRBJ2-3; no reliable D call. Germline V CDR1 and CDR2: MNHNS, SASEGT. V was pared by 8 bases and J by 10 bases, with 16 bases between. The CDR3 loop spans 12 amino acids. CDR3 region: CASGYGPEAQYF. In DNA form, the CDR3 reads TGTGCCAGCGGATATGGCCCCGAGGCGCAGTATTTT.

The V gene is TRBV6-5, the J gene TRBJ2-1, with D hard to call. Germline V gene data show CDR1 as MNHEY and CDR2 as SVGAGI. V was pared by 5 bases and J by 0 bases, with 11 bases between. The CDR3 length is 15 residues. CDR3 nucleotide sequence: TGTGCCAGCAGTGGTTACAGCAGCTCCTACAATGAGCAGTTCTTC. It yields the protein CASSGYSSSYNEQFF.